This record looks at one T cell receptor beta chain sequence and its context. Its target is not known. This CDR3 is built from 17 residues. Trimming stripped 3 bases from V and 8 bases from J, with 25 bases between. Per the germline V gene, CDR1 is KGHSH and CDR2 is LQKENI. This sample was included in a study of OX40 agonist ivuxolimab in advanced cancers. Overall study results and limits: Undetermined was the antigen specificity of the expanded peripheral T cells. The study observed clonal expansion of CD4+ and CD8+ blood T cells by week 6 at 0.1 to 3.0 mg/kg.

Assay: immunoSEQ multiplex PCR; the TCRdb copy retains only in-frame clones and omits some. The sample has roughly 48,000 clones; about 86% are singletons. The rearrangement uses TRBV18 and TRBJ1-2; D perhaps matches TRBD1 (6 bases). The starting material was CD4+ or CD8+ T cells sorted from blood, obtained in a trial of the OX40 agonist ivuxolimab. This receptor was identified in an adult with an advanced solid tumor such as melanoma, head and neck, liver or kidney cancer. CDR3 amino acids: CASSPYRESSNREGYTF. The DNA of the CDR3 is TGTGCCAGCTCACCGTACAGGGAATCCTCAAATCGGGAGGGCTACACCTTC.